Listed here are 23 T cell receptor beta chains from one sample, sequenced in a study of cytotoxic CD8 clonotypes in ibrutinib-treated CLL. Produced via immunoSEQ multiplex PCR; TCRdb's table is partial and in-frame only. The table lists under 200,000 clones, roughly 80% of them singletons. The sequencing used PBMCs, collected after 24 months of ibrutinib treatment. These receptors were obtained from a human donor with chronic lymphocytic leukemia.

V is TRBV5-1 and J is TRBJ1-1; no definite D call. The V gene's germline CDR1 is SGHRS and CDR2 YFSETQ. V lost 1 base to trimming and J lost 5 bases, with 15 bases between them. The CDR3 covers 15 residues. The CDR3: CASSLSSPAVTEAFF. The CDR3 DNA reads as TGCGCCAGCAGCTTGAGCAGCCCGGCGGTTACTGAAGCTTTCTTT.

The rearrangement joins TRBV6-5 to TRBJ2-7; unclear D gene. Germline CDR1 and CDR2: MNHEY and SVGAGI. The CDR3 has 14 residues. Trimming took 2 bases from V and 6 from J, leaving 14 bases between them. CDR3 residues: CASSYGSQVSEQYF. As DNA, the CDR3 is TGTGCCAGCAGTTACGGTTCTCAGGTGAGCGAGCAGTACTTC.

CDR3 loop: CASSLIGQGDSPLHF. The CDR3 region has the DNA TGTGCCAGCAGCTTAATAGGACAGGGGGATTCACCCCTCCACTTT. J is TRBJ1-6 and V is TRBV7-3; 10 bases line up with TRBD1. The CDR3 is made up of 15 amino acids. Trimming took 1 base from V and 8 from J; bases not matched to a gene: 2. Germline V gene lookup returns CDR1 SGHTA and CDR2 FQGTGA.

The chain combines TRBV27 with TRBJ1-2; 7 bases align to TRBD1. V gave up 5 bases and J gave up 4 bases; unmatched junction bases: 7. Germline V gene data show CDR1 as MNHEY and CDR2 as SMNVEV (reference sequence). This CDR3 is 14 amino acids long. The CDR3 DNA follows: TGTGCCAGCAGTCGAGGGGGCGTCGGCTATGGCTACACCTTC. It encodes CASSRGGVGYGYTF.

CDR3 sequence: CASSVGGYTEAFF. CDR3 nucleotide sequence: TGTGCCAGCAGCGTAGGGGGATACACTGAAGCTTTCTTT. The chain links TRBV9 to TRBJ1-1; D gene uncertain. This CDR3 comprises 13 residues. Trimming pared 0 bases from V and 3 bases from J, leaving 6 bases between. The germline V gene encodes CDR1 SGDLS and CDR2 YYNGEE.

This sequence joins TRBV9 and TRBJ1-1; TRBD1 matches at 8 bases. This CDR3 comprises 14 residues. V lost 3 bases and J lost 1; bases outside the gene matches: 2. Germline V gene data show CDR1 as SGDLS and CDR2 as YYNGEE. The CDR3 sequence: CASSAGGGNTEAFF. CDR3 sequence (DNA): TGTGCCAGCAGCGCAGGGGGCGGGAACACTGAAGCTTTCTTT. Using reference TRBV9 and TRBJ1-1 for the parts outside the CDR3, the full variable domain is DSGVTQTPKHLITATGQRVTLRCSPRSGDLSVYWYQQSLDQGLQFLIQYYNGEERAKGNILERFSAQQFPDLHSELNLSSLELGDSALYFCASSAGGGNTEAFFGQGTRLTVV.

This sequence joins TRBV7-9 and TRBJ1-1; D remains unclear. Germline V gene data show CDR1 as SEHNR and CDR2 as FQNEAQ (reference sequence). V lost 5 bases to trimming and J lost 5 bases, with 9 bases between them. The CDR3 consists of 12 residues. Here the CDR3 reads CASSPDWTEAFF. The CDR3 nucleotides are TGTGCCAGCAGCCCCGACTGGACTGAAGCTTTCTTT.

The rearrangement joins TRBV5-1 to TRBJ1-4; D might be TRBD1 (5 bases). CDR3 size: 14 residues. CDR1 is SGHRS, CDR2 YFSETQ, per germline. V gave up 4 bases and J gave up 5 bases, with 12 bases separating them. DNA of the CDR3: TGCGCCAGCAGCCCCGGACATACCAATGAAAAACTGTTTTTT. Protein: CASSPGHTNEKLFF.

CDR3 protein: CASSRTGEVYEQYF. CDR3 nucleotides: TGCGCCAGCAGCCGCACTGGGGAAGTCTACGAGCAGTACTTC. This chain connects TRBV5-1 to TRBJ2-7; D unresolved. The V and J ends lost 4 bases and 3 bases respectively, with 14 bases between them. From germline, CDR1 is SGHRS and CDR2 YFSETQ. The CDR3 has 14 amino acids.

The CDR3 DNA sequence: TGTGCCTGGAGTGTAGCGGGGGGTGAGAGCAATCAGCCCCAGCATTTT. Protein sequence: CAWSVAGGESNQPQHF. The J gene is TRBJ1-5, the V gene TRBV30, with D possibly matching TRBD1 (5 bases). CDR3 length: 16 residues. The V gene's germline CDR1 is GTSNPN and CDR2 SVGIG (reference sequence). V shed 0 bases and J shed 1 base, with 13 bases lying between them.

The sample holds one count of this clone. V gene TRBV19 combines with J gene TRBJ2-7; maybe TRBD2 (6 bases). V shed 3 bases and J shed 0 bases, with 12 bases lying between them. The CDR3 totals 15 residues. Looked up from germline, CDR1 is LNHDA and CDR2 is SQIVND (reference sequence). CDR3 residues: CASSMGSGNSYEQYF. CDR3 in DNA: TGTGCCAGTAGTATGGGTAGCGGTAACTCCTACGAGCAGTACTTC.

This clone was seen a single time. The chain has TRBV6-4 and TRBJ1-2, with 10 bases aligning to TRBD1. J gave up 8 bases and V 6 bases, and 9 bases lay outside the gene matches. The CDR3 consists of 14 residues. The V gene's germline CDR1 is MRHNA and CDR2 SNTAGT. The CDR3 nucleotides are TGTGCCAGCAGGAGACAGGGGGCGGCAGGAGGCTACACCTTC. Encoded protein: CASRRQGAAGGYTF.

This clone was observed a single time. V usage is TRBV19 and J usage is TRBJ1-5; D is perhaps TRBD1 (5 bases). This CDR3 has 13 amino acids. Trimming shortened V by 5 bases and J by 7 bases, and 12 bases separated the two germline ends. Germline CDR1 and CDR2: LNHDA and SQIVND (reference sequence). CDR3 loop: CASSSAGRQPQHF. The CDR3 region has the DNA TGTGCCAGTAGTTCGGCGGGGCGACAGCCCCAGCATTTT. The full variable domain, completed using reference TRBV19 and TRBJ1-5, is DGGITQSPKYLFRKEGQNVTLSCEQNLNHDAMYWYRQDPGQGLRLIYYSQIVNDFQKGDIAEGYSVSREKKESFPLTVTSAQKNPTAFYLCASSSAGRQPQHFGDGTRLSIL.

This sequence joins TRBV7-2 and TRBJ1-5; tentative D call: TRBD1 (5 bases). This CDR3 has 14 amino acids. V lost 5 bases to trimming and J lost 13 bases, with 21 bases between them. Germline CDR1 SGHTA, CDR2 FQGNSA. DNA for the CDR3: TGTGCCAGCAGCCCGGGACCCTCAAACGGGCCTCAGCATTTT. Translation: CASSPGPSNGPQHF.

This chain links TRBV19 with TRBJ1-5; D is uncertain. The V end lost 5 bases, the J end lost 0 bases, and 11 bases lay between the germline ends. This CDR3 contains 15 residues. Germline CDR1 is LNHDA and CDR2 is SQIVND (reference sequence). CDR3 sequence: CASSPGRPSNQPQHF. The CDR3 nucleotides read TGTGCCAGTAGTCCTGGACGTCCTAGCAATCAGCCCCAGCATTTT.

The genes are TRBV18 and TRBJ2-1; 9 bases fit TRBD1. The CDR3 covers 14 residues. The junction had 3 bases not matched to a gene; V was cut back by 4 bases and J by 5 bases. Germline V gives CDR1 KGHSH, CDR2 LQKENI. Written as DNA, the CDR3 is TGTGCCAGCTCACGACGGACAGGGGACAATGAGCAGTTCTTC. It specifies CASSRRTGDNEQFF.

For this clone: At the DNA level, this CDR3 is encoded by other sequences in the same sample as well. The chain uses TRBV7-8 and TRBJ2-7, with 10 bases that match TRBD1. The CDR3 extends over 15 amino acids. Germline assignment: CDR1 SGHVS and CDR2 FQNEAQ. The ends lost 1 base at V and 7 bases at J; junction bases unmatched: 7. In nucleotides, the CDR3 is TGTGCCAGCAGCTTAGGACGACAGGGGGCTCGGGAGCAGTACTTC. This gives the protein CASSLGRQGAREQYF.

This clone has ten or more counts. The chain joins TRBV27 to TRBJ1-3; D perhaps matches TRBD1 (6 bases). Between the trimmed V and J ends, which lost 5 bases and 0 bases, there was a span of 11 bases. The CDR3 length is 15 residues. The V gene's germline CDR1 is MNHEY and CDR2 SMNVEV (reference sequence). The CDR3 DNA is TGTGCCAGCAGTACAGACAGGAGCTCTGGAAACACCATATATTTT. Protein: CASSTDRSSGNTIYF.

This clone showed up just a few times. The chain has TRBV7-9 and TRBJ1-2, with D perhaps matching TRBD1 (6 bases). There are 17 residues in the CDR3. V was clipped by 11 bases and J by 5 bases, with 30 bases between them. From germline, CDR1 is SEHNR and CDR2 FQNEAQ (reference sequence). The CDR3 DNA reads TGTGCCGCCGCCGGGCGTGCAGGGGTTCTTCTTAGATATGGCTACACCTTC. Its translation is CAAAGRAGVLLRYGYTF.

The chain is built from TRBV28 and TRBJ2-3; the D is unclear. Germline V gene lookup returns CDR1 MDHEN and CDR2 SYDVKM. The length of the CDR3 is 14 residues. V lost 6 bases and J 2 bases, leaving 12 bases between the germline ends. DNA of the CDR3: TGTGCCAGCAGCTCCCGACTTGTCACAGATACGCAGTATTTT. This codes for CASSSRLVTDTQYF.

This clone was counted once. The rearrangement uses TRBV7-9 and TRBJ1-2; a possible D gene is TRBD1 (6 bases). The ends were cut back, 5 bases at V and 4 bases at J, with 14 bases in the middle. This CDR3 comprises 14 residues. Per the germline V gene, CDR1 is SEHNR and CDR2 is FQNEAQ (reference sequence). Written as DNA, the CDR3 is TGTGCCAGCAGCCCACAGACAGGATCCTATGGCTACACCTTC. Its protein product is CASSPQTGSYGYTF.

The chain carries TRBV11-2 and TRBJ2-1, with a weak D call TRBD2 (6 bases). The CDR3 contains 16 residues. V was trimmed by 5 bases and J by 7 bases, leaving 21 bases between them. Germline V gene data show CDR1 as SGHAT and CDR2 as FQNNGV. CDR3 nucleotides: TGTGCCAGCAGCCCTCAGGGTGGAGGGGTGTTGAATGAGCAGTTCTTC. It translates to CASSPQGGGVLNEQFF.

The chain couples TRBV30 to TRBJ1-1, with D perhaps matching TRBD1 (5 bases). The V gene's germline CDR1 is GTSNPN and CDR2 SVGIG (reference sequence). The CDR3 totals 13 residues. V was cut by 3 bases and J by 7 bases, with 15 bases left in between. CDR3 nucleotides: TGTGCCTGGAGCGTCTCAGGGTATGGTGAAGCTTTCTTT. It is translated as CAWSVSGYGEAFF.